This T cell receptor (beta chain) was profiled in a study of glioma-infiltrating T cells. This CDR3 is 13 amino acids long. CDR1 and CDR2 from the germline V gene are DFQATT and SNEGSKA (reference sequence). V shed 4 bases and J shed 4 bases, with 13 bases lying between them. TCR alpha and beta CDR3 regions were amplified from RNA using iRepertoire nested multiplex PCR. Tissue mRNA or PBMC total RNA, roughly 100-400 ng, went into one-step reverse transcription and amplification. TCRdb independently ran MiXCR on the multiplex PCR reads; one entry per CDR3 protein. The profile shows some 16,000 distinct CDR3 sequences, roughly 50% of them singletons. Study results and caveats: Above-expected tissue-blood divergence occurred in all gliomas, most in low-grade ones. Very few CDR3 sequences were shared between tissue and blood.

On this clonotype itself: Its target is unknown.

V and J are TRBV20-1 and TRBJ1-1; no clear D gene. Sequencing was performed on glioma tissue, nonneoplastic brain tissue, or PBMCs (not recorded which). The source of this sequence is a human donor with low-grade glioma or glioblastoma, undergoing nonglioma brain surgery, or in good health (not recorded which). The DNA for the CDR3 is TGCAGTGCTACAGATAGAATTGGCACTGAAGCTTTCTTT. Its translation: CSATDRIGTEAFF.